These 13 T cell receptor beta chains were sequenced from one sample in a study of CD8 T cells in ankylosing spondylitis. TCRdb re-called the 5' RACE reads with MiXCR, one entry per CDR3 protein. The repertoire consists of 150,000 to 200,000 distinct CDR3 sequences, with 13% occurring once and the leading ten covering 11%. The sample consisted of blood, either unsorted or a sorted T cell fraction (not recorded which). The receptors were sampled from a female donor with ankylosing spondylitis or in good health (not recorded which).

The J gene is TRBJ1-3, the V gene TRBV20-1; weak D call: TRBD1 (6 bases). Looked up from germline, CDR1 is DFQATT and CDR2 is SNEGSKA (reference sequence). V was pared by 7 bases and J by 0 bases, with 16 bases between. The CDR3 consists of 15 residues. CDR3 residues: CSVSQGLGSGNTIYF. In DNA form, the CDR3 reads TGCAGTGTTAGTCAGGGGCTCGGCTCTGGAAACACCATATATTTT.

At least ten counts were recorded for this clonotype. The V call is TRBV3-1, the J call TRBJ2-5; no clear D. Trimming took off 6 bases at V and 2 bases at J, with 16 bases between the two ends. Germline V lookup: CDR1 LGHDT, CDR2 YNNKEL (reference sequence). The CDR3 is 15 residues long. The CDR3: CASSPLIDKQETQYF. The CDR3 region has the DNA TGTGCCAGCAGTCCTCTGATTGACAAGCAAGAGACCCAGTACTTC.

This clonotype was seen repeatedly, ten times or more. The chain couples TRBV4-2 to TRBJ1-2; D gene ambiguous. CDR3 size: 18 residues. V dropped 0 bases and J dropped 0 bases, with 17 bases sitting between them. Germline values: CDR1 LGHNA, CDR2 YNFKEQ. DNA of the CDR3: TGTGCCAGCAGCCAAGATCGAGGGCGTACGGCTTCTAACTATGGCTACACCTTC. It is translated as CASSQDRGRTASNYGYTF.

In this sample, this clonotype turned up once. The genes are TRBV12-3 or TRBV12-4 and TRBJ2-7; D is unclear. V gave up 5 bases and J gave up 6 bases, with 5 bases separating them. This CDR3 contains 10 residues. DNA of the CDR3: TGTGCCAGCAGTCTCTTCGAGCAGTACTTC. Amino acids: CASSLFEQYF.

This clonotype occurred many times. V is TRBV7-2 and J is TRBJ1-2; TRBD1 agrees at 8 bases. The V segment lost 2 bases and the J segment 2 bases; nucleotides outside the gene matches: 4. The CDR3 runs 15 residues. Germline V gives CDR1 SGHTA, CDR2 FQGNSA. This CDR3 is CASSLMTGANYGYTF. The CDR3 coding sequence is TGTGCCAGCAGCTTAATGACAGGGGCCAACTATGGCTACACCTTC.

The CDR3 coding sequence is TGTGCCAGCAGCCTCGACTTAGGGTACTACGAGCAGTACTTC. Translation gives CASSLDLGYYEQYF. V gene TRBV7-2 combines with J gene TRBJ2-7; D unclear. The V gene lost 5 bases and the J gene lost 3 bases, with 14 bases spanning the gap. Germline lookup yields CDR1 SGHTA and CDR2 FQGNSA. There are 14 residues in the CDR3.

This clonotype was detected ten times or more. Here the CDR3 reads CASSQGQGDQPQHF. The CDR3 nucleotides are TGTGCCAGCAGCCAAGGTCAGGGGGATCAGCCCCAGCATTTT. The chain recombines TRBV4-2 with TRBJ1-5; 7 bases align to TRBD1. CDR1 is LGHNA, CDR2 YNFKEQ, per germline. J gave up 5 bases and V 1 base, and 2 bases lay outside the gene matches. This CDR3 has 14 amino acids.

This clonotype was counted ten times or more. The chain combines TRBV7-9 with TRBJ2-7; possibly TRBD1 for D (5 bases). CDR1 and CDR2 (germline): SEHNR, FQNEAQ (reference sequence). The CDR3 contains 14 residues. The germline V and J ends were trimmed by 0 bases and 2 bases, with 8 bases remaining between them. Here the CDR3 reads CASSLADSTYEQYF. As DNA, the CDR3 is TGTGCCAGCAGCTTAGCCGACAGTACCTACGAGCAGTACTTC.

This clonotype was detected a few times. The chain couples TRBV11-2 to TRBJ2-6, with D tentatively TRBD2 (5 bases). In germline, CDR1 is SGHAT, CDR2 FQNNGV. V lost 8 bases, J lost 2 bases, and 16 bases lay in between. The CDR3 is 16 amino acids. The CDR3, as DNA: TGTGCCAGCTTCTGGGCGGGCGATACTGGGGCCAACGTCCTGACTTTC. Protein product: CASFWAGDTGANVLTF. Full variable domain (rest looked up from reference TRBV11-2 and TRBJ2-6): EAGVAQSPRYKIIEKRQSVAFWCNPISGHATLYWYQQILGQGPKLLIQFQNNGVVDDSQLPKDRFSAERLKGVDSTLKIQPAKLEDSAVYLCASFWAGDTGANVLTFGAGSRLTVL.

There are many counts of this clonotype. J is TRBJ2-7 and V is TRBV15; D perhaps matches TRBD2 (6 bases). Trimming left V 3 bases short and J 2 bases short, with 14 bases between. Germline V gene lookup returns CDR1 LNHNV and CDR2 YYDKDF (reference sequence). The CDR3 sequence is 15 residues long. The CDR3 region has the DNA TGTGCCACCAGCAGGGAACGGGAGACACCCTACGAGCAGTACTTC. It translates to CATSRERETPYEQYF.

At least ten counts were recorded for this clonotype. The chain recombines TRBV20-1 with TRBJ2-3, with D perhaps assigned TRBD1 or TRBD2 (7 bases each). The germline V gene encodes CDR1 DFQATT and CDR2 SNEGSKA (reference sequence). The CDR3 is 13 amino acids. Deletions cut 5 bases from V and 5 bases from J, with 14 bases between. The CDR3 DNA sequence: TGCAGTGCTCCCAGGGGGGGAGGAGATACGCAGTATTTT. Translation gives CSAPRGGGDTQYF.

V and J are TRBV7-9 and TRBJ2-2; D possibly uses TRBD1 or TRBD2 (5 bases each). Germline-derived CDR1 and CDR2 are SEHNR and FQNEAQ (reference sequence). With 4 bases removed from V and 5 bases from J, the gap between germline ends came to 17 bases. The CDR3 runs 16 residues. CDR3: CASSSTPGGVTGELFF. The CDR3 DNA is TGTGCCAGCAGCTCCACGCCTGGGGGAGTAACCGGGGAGCTGTTTTTT. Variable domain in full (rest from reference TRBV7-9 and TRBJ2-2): DTGVSQNPRHKITKRGQNVTFRCDPISEHNRLYWYRQTLGQGPEFLTYFQNEAQLEKSRLLSDRFSAERPKGSFSTLEIQRTEQGDSAMYLCASSSTPGGVTGELFFGEGSRLTVL.

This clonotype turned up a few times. Here the CDR3 reads CSASRRGDEQFF. DNA for the CDR3: TGCAGTGCCTCGCGCAGGGGCGATGAGCAGTTCTTC. The chain joins TRBV20-1 to TRBJ2-1, with a weak D call TRBD1 (6 bases). The germline V gene has CDR1 DFQATT and CDR2 SNEGSKA (reference sequence). The CDR3 runs 12 residues. V lost 6 bases, J lost 8 bases, and 14 bases lay in between.